This T cell receptor (beta chain) was captured in a study of shared clonotypes between healthy human individuals. CD8 cells classed as naive were CD45RO-negative and positively selected for CCR7, excluding terminally differentiated effector memory CD45RA+ cells. The CDR3 is made up of 11 amino acids. Per the germline V gene, CDR1 is SGHRS and CDR2 is YFSETQ. The V gene lost 1 base and the J gene lost 7 bases, with 6 bases spanning the gap. The table came from immunoSEQ multiplex PCR; TCRdb's copy has only in-frame clones and leaves some out. The sample yields some 740,000 clones, 80% to 95% seen once.

V is TRBV5-1 and J is TRBJ2-7; D is uncertain. The material sequenced was naive CD8+ T cells sorted from blood. The TCR was taken from a man aged 25-40 years in good health. The CDR3 sequence: CASSLMGEQYF. The CDR3, as DNA: TGCGCCAGCAGCTTGATGGGGGAGCAGTACTTC.